What follows are 26 T cell receptor beta chains derived from one specimen sequenced in a study of spatial heterogeneity in lung cancer. TCRdb redid the calling of the 5' RACE reads with MiXCR, one entry per CDR3 protein. The sample lists around 110,000 distinct CDR3 sequences, less than 15% occurring once. Time point defined: blood at routine non-recurrence follow-up after resection. Whole RNA, which was extracted from tumor, nontumor lung tissue or frozen PBMC, was sequenced without any cell sorting. Sequenced here: PBMCs, sampled at follow-up. The receptors shown here come from a male donor with early-stage non-small cell lung cancer.

As regards this clonotype: This sequence may be a read error, since a much larger clone differs from it by one base. The chain couples TRBV20-1 to TRBJ1-6; 9 bases map to TRBD1. The CDR3 contains 14 residues. Germline V gene sequence: CDR1 DFQATT, CDR2 SNEGSKA (reference sequence). With V trimmed by 6 bases and J by 7 bases, 7 bases remained unmatched. The CDR3 DNA reads as TGCAGTGCCAGGGGGGACAGGGTCAATTCACCCCTCCACTTT. This codes for CSARGDRVNSPLHF.

The V gene is TRBV29-1, the J gene TRBJ1-2; 8 nucleotides agree with TRBD1. The CDR3 sequence is 15 residues long. V shed 4 bases, J shed 2 bases, and the junction held 9 bases outside the gene matches. Germline values: CDR1 SQVTM, CDR2 ANQGSEA. The DNA for the CDR3 is TGCAGCGTTGGACAGGGGCTCTTAAGGAACTATGGCTACACCTTC. Its translation is CSVGQGLLRNYGYTF.

The rearrangement uses TRBV12-5 and TRBJ2-5, with 7 bases fitting TRBD1. V shed 5 bases and J 4 bases; nucleotides not matched to a gene: 7. Germline V gene sequence: CDR1 LGHNT, CDR2 FRNRAP. The CDR3 loop spans 14 amino acids. CDR3 sequence: CASGVTGFGETQYF. The CDR3, as DNA: TGTGCTAGTGGTGTGACAGGGTTCGGAGAGACCCAGTACTTC.

The rearrangement uses TRBV4-1 and TRBJ1-2, with D possibly TRBD1 on 6 matching bases. The CDR3 is 20 amino acids. CDR1 MGHRA and CDR2 YSYEKL come from the germline V gene. Trimming pared 0 bases from V and 0 bases from J, leaving 23 bases between. CDR3: CASSQDGQWGPRQPNYGYTF. CDR3 sequence (DNA): TGCGCCAGCAGCCAAGATGGACAGTGGGGTCCACGGCAACCTAACTATGGCTACACCTTC.

V is TRBV28 and J is TRBJ2-7; D gene uncertain. The germline V gene encodes CDR1 MDHEN and CDR2 SYDVKM. Deletions cut 5 bases from V and 0 bases from J, with 11 bases between. The CDR3 totals 14 residues. The CDR3 loop is CASSASRPSYEQYF. DNA of the CDR3: TGTGCCAGCAGTGCTTCTAGGCCCTCCTACGAGCAGTACTTC.

This clonotype has a count of ten or more. The rearrangement links TRBV20-1 to TRBJ2-1; D remains unclear. V lost 3 bases and J lost 3, with 3 bases in between. This CDR3 comprises 11 residues. Looked up from germline, CDR1 is DFQATT and CDR2 is SNEGSKA (reference sequence). The CDR3 spells CSARDYNEQFF. The CDR3 DNA reads as TGCAGTGCTAGGGACTACAATGAGCAGTTCTTC.

The genes are TRBV7-2 and TRBJ2-7; TRBD2 matches at 9 bases. CDR1 SGHTA and CDR2 FQGNSA come from the germline V gene. With V trimmed by 0 bases and J by 3 bases, 3 bases remained unmatched. CDR3 length: 15 residues. The CDR3 nucleotides are TGTGCCAGCAGCTTAGCCCCTAGCGGGGTCTACGAGCAGTACTTC. It codes for CASSLAPSGVYEQYF. The full variable domain, its missing parts supplied by reference TRBV7-2 and TRBJ2-7, is GAGVSQSPSNKVTEKGKDVELRCDPISGHTALYWYRQSLGQGLEFLIYFQGNSAPDKSGLPSDRFSAERTGGSVSTLTIQRTQQEDSAVYLCASSLAPSGVYEQYFGPGTRLTVT.

The J gene is TRBJ2-7, the V gene TRBV27, with TRBD1 matching 12 bases. Losses at the gene ends were 4 bases for V and 2 bases for J; bases not matched to a gene: 6. The CDR3 extends over 16 amino acids. From germline, CDR1 is MNHEY and CDR2 SMNVEV (reference sequence). Here the CDR3 DNA reads TGTGCCAGCAGTTCTCCGGGGGACAGGGGGCCCTACGAGCAGTACTTC. The encoded protein is CASSSPGDRGPYEQYF.

CDR3 loop: CASSVSVSADTQYF. In DNA, the CDR3 is TGTGCCAGCAGCGTTAGTGTTTCGGCCGATACGCAGTATTTT. This chain uses TRBV9 with TRBJ2-3; no firm D call. Germline assignment: CDR1 SGDLS and CDR2 YYNGEE. V shed 2 bases and J shed 6 bases, with 13 bases lying between them. This CDR3 is 14 amino acids long.

The J gene is TRBJ2-7, the V gene TRBV4-3; D uncertain. CDR1 and CDR2 from the germline V gene are LGHNA and YSLEER. CDR3 length: 12 amino acids. The V and J ends lost 5 bases and 5 bases respectively, with 10 bases between them. The CDR3 nucleotides read TGCGCCAGCAGCTCCGAAGGGCACGAGCAGTACTTC. Its translation: CASSSEGHEQYF.

The chain is built from TRBV7-6 and TRBJ2-7, with D perhaps matching TRBD1 (5 bases). V was trimmed by 3 bases and J by 3 bases, leaving 15 bases between them. There are 15 residues in the CDR3. The germline V gene has CDR1 SGHVS and CDR2 FNYEAQ. The CDR3 protein is CASSFGVTVDYEQYF. In DNA form, the CDR3 reads TGTGCCAGCAGCTTTGGCGTGACAGTGGACTACGAGCAGTACTTC. The full variable domain, completed using reference TRBV7-6 and TRBJ2-7, is GAGVSQSPRYKVTKRGQDVALRCDPISGHVSLYWYRQALGQGPEFLTYFNYEAQQDKSGLPNDRFSAERPEGSISTLTIQRTEQRDSAMYRCASSFGVTVDYEQYFGPGTRLTVT.

This chain connects TRBV20-1 to TRBJ2-3; D unclear. The CDR3 consists of 14 residues. V was shortened by 7 bases and J by 0 bases, with 14 bases between the two germline ends. Per germline, CDR1 DFQATT and CDR2 SNEGSKA (reference sequence). CDR3 DNA: TGCAGTGAAGGCGACCCCAGGAGCACAGATACGCAGTATTTT. Translating gives CSEGDPRSTDTQYF.

This clonotype appeared a few times. CDR3 sequence: CSAREGASGADTQYF. The CDR3 DNA reads TGCAGTGCTAGAGAGGGGGCTAGCGGGGCAGATACGCAGTATTTT. The chain joins TRBV20-1 to TRBJ2-3; 9 bases line up with TRBD2. The CDR3 has 15 residues. J was trimmed by 4 bases and V by 0 bases; bases with no gene match: 5. The germline V gene has CDR1 DFQATT and CDR2 SNEGSKA (reference sequence).

The chain has TRBV5-1 and TRBJ2-3; D might be TRBD1 (6 bases). V dropped 0 bases and J dropped 0 bases, with 14 bases sitting between them. There are 17 residues in the CDR3. Germline V lookup: CDR1 SGHRS, CDR2 YFSETQ. The CDR3 DNA follows: TGCGCCAGCAGCTTGGCCGGGACATCTTCTAGCACAGATACGCAGTATTTT. Protein product: CASSLAGTSSSTDTQYF.

In its sample, this clonotype was seen many times. The chain recombines TRBV4-1 with TRBJ2-1, with D tentatively TRBD1 (6 bases). The germline gives CDR1 MGHRA, CDR2 YSYEKL. The V gene lost 2 bases and the J gene lost 8 bases, with 10 bases spanning the gap. The CDR3 extends over 13 amino acids. The CDR3 region is CASSQRGTDEQFF. The DNA of the CDR3 is TGCGCCAGCAGCCAAAGGGGGACCGATGAGCAGTTCTTC.

The chain uses TRBV29-1 and TRBJ2-1, with D possibly TRBD1 on 6 matching bases. Germline V gives CDR1 SQVTM, CDR2 ANQGSEA. The CDR3 is 13 amino acids. With 5 bases removed from V and 2 bases from J, the gap between germline ends came to 10 bases. In nucleotides, the CDR3 is TGCAGCGTTCCAGGGGCTGCCTACAATGAGCAGTTCTTC. Its translation: CSVPGAAYNEQFF.

The J gene is TRBJ2-6, the V gene TRBV20-1, with D possibly being TRBD1 (5 bases). The V gene's germline CDR1 is DFQATT and CDR2 SNEGSKA (reference sequence). CDR3 length equals 18 residues. The germline V and J ends were trimmed by 0 bases and 0 bases, with 15 bases remaining between them. The CDR3 sequence: CSARDPRQGHSGANVLTF. The CDR3 DNA reads as TGCAGTGCTAGAGACCCCAGGCAGGGCCACTCTGGGGCCAACGTCCTGACTTTC.

The chain employs TRBV6-5 and TRBJ1-2; no reliable D call. The V end was cut by 7 bases, the J end by 0 bases, with 12 bases between. Per germline, CDR1 MNHEY and CDR2 SVGAGI. CDR3 size: 14 residues. CDR3 sequence: CASTPKTPNYGYTF. CDR3 nucleotides: TGTGCCAGCACCCCCAAGACCCCTAACTATGGCTACACCTTC.

Many counts were recorded for this clonotype. The chain is built from TRBV5-1 and TRBJ1-6; D is perhaps TRBD1 (5 bases). The V end lost 3 bases, the J end lost 13 bases, and 14 bases lay between the germline ends. CDR1 and CDR2 from the germline V gene are SGHRS and YFSETQ. The CDR3 totals 13 residues. Here the CDR3 reads CASSSGTGEPLHF. CDR3 sequence (DNA): TGCGCCAGCAGCTCTGGGACCGGTGAGCCCCTCCACTTT.

This clonotype has a handful of counts. The chain recombines TRBV7-8 with TRBJ1-1; D not certain. The germline CDR1 and CDR2 sequences are SGHVS and FQNEAQ. This CDR3 comprises 16 residues. The germline V and J ends were trimmed by 2 bases and 3 bases, with 16 bases remaining between them. CDR3 region: CASSLSEVGRYTEAFF. The CDR3 DNA is TGTGCCAGCAGCTTATCTGAGGTCGGGAGGTACACTGAAGCTTTCTTT.

This clonotype was counted between two and nine times. The CDR3 protein is CASSTPTGTSTDTQYF. Written as DNA, the CDR3 is TGCGCCAGCAGCACCCCAACAGGAACTAGCACAGATACGCAGTATTTT. This chain joins TRBV4-3 and TRBJ2-3; D is perhaps TRBD1 (5 bases). V lost 5 bases to trimming and J lost 0 bases, with 15 bases between them. The CDR3 runs to 16 residues. Germline assignment: CDR1 LGHNA and CDR2 YSLEER.

This chain uses TRBV3-1 with TRBJ2-6; the D is unclear. V was clipped by 2 bases and J by 1 base, with 3 bases between them. Germline CDR1 and CDR2: LGHDT and YNNKEL (reference sequence). This CDR3 has 14 residues. This chain's CDR3 is CASSQSSGANVLTF. CDR3 bases: TGTGCCAGCAGCCAATCTTCTGGGGCCAACGTCCTGACTTTC.

The chain uses TRBV6-5 and TRBJ2-3, with D possibly being TRBD1 (6 bases). Germline V CDR1 and CDR2: MNHEY, SVGAGI. This CDR3 has 17 residues. Trimming removed 0 bases at V and 2 bases at J, with 15 bases between. Here the CDR3 DNA reads TGTGCCAGCAGTTACTCGGTTAGACAGGTTTACACAGATACGCAGTATTTT. Protein: CASSYSVRQVYTDTQYF.

The chain links TRBV6-1 to TRBJ1-2, with D unclear. The CDR3 is 10 residues long. The germline V gene has CDR1 MNHNS and CDR2 SASEGT. The germline V and J ends were trimmed by 2 bases and 8 bases, with 3 bases remaining between them. The CDR3 coding sequence is TGTGCCAGCAGTGAACTAGGCTACACCTTC. This codes for CASSELGYTF.

This clonotype was seen a few times. The V and J genes are TRBV12-3 or TRBV12-4 and TRBJ1-1; D call uncertain. V lost 6 bases to trimming and J lost 3 bases, with 11 bases between them. The CDR3 covers 13 residues. The DNA of the CDR3 is TGTGCCAGCAGGCACCTTAGGGACACTGAAGCTTTCTTT. It specifies CASRHLRDTEAFF.

The chain employs TRBV7-9 and TRBJ1-4, with TRBD1 as a possible D gene (6 bases). The CDR3 sequence is 12 residues long. Trimming shortened V by 3 bases and J by 10 bases, and 9 bases separated the two germline ends. Germline values: CDR1 SEHNR, CDR2 FQNEAQ (reference sequence). The CDR3 nucleotides read TGTGCCAGCAGCTTGGGGGCGGGAAAACTGTTTTTT. It encodes CASSLGAGKLFF. The full variable domain, completed using reference TRBV7-9 and TRBJ1-4, is DTGVSQNPRHKITKRGQNVTFRCDPISEHNRLYWYRQTLGQGPEFLTYFQNEAQLEKSRLLSDRFSAERPKGSFSTLEIQRTEQGDSAMYLCASSLGAGKLFFGSGTQLSVL.